These 12 T cell receptor beta chains originate from one sample sequenced in a study of cytomegalovirus exposure and HLA in healthy donors. The PCR contained 60 Vbeta and 13 Jbeta primers. Only in-frame clones appear in the TCRdb table, and some are missing; sequencing was by immunoSEQ multiplex PCR. The data show under 150,000 clones, around 77% seen once. Sequenced material: PBMCs. Source of these receptors: a woman aged 55-69 years in good health and CMV-seronegative.

This clone came up a few times. The chain joins TRBV28 to TRBJ1-5; 11 bases align to TRBD1. This CDR3 contains 15 residues. Trimming cost V 6 bases and J 6 bases; bases outside gene matches: 7. The germline gives CDR1 MDHEN, CDR2 SYDVKM. CDR3 DNA sequence: TGTGCCAGCAGAACGGGACAGGGGGACATTCAGCCCCAGCATTTT. Amino acid sequence: CASRTGQGDIQPQHF.

On this clone: Relative to the germline gene, one junction end is altered; a read error may explain this. The CDR3 DNA reads TGCGCCAGCAGCCTGGAGGGTGGCCACCTTCAGGGTCGTTTCTTC. It encodes CASSLEGGHLQGRFF. The rearrangement uses TRBV5-1 and TRBJ1-2; D perhaps matches TRBD1 (5 bases). Germline V gene lookup returns CDR1 SGHRS and CDR2 YFSETQ. The CDR3 loop spans 15 amino acids.

The CDR3 DNA reads as TGTGCCAGCAGCCAACCGACCAGACGGGGGGGGCAAGGGGAGCTGTTTTTT. This encodes CASSQPTRRGGQGELFF. The V and J genes are TRBV4-2 and TRBJ2-2; TRBD2 matches at 8 bases. There are 17 residues in the CDR3. V shed 2 bases and J 8 bases; nucleotides not matched to a gene: 13. CDR1 is LGHNA, CDR2 YNFKEQ, per germline.

The chain employs TRBV2 and TRBJ1-1; D is perhaps TRBD1 (5 bases). Trimming removed 9 bases at V and 5 bases at J, with 16 bases between. CDR3 length: 13 amino acids. CDR1 and CDR2 from the germline V gene are SNHLY and FYNNEI. The chain's CDR3 is CASRGPMGTEAFF. The DNA of the CDR3 is TGTGCCAGTAGGGGCCCTATGGGGACTGAAGCTTTCTTT.

This clone was found a few times. J is TRBJ1-2 and V is TRBV5-1; 9 bases match TRBD1. V lost 3 bases, J lost 0 bases, and 3 bases stayed unmatched. This CDR3 is 15 amino acids long. Germline V lookup: CDR1 SGHRS, CDR2 YFSETQ. CDR3 region: CASSSGQGPNYGYTF. Written as DNA, the CDR3 is TGCGCCAGCAGCTCCGGACAGGGGCCTAACTATGGCTACACCTTC.

Turning to this clone: At one of its ends the junction is not consistent with the germline gene, which may arise from a read error. The V call is TRBV2, the J call TRBJ1-2, with D unclear. CDR1 is SNHLY and CDR2 is FYNNEI in the germline V gene. The CDR3 covers 16 residues. The CDR3 region has the DNA TGTGCCAGCAGTGATTTGTTAGCGAGATTCGACCCCGTGTACGTCTTC. It encodes CASSDLLARFDPVYVF.

This clone was detected only a few times. This chain joins TRBV5-1 and TRBJ2-3; D is ambiguous. The germline V and J ends were trimmed by 4 bases and 2 bases, with 2 bases remaining between them. This CDR3 contains 11 residues. Germline V gene data show CDR1 as SGHRS and CDR2 as YFSETQ. CDR3 residues: CASSHTDTQYF. The CDR3 DNA follows: TGCGCCAGCAGCCACACAGATACGCAGTATTTT. Full variable domain (remainder filled in from reference TRBV5-1 and TRBJ2-3): KAGVTQTPRYLIKTRGQQVTLSCSPISGHRSVSWYQQTPGQGLQFLFEYFSETQRNKGNFPGRFSGRQFSNSRSEMNVSTLELGDSALYLCASSHTDTQYFGPGTRLTVL.

This clone was picked up one time. This chain joins TRBV5-4 and TRBJ2-3, with a weak D call TRBD2 (5 bases). The V end was cut by 0 bases, the J end by 0 bases, with 8 bases between. The CDR3 is made up of 15 amino acids. Looked up from germline, CDR1 is SGHNT and CDR2 is YYREEE (reference sequence). The CDR3 loop is CASSLGTLSTDTQYF. CDR3 in DNA: TGTGCCAGCAGCTTGGGGACTTTAAGCACAGATACGCAGTATTTT.

The chain combines TRBV11-3 with TRBJ2-2, with D possibly being TRBD2 (5 bases). Deletions cut 0 bases from V and 0 bases from J, with 11 bases between. The CDR3 loop spans 17 amino acids. Germline V CDR1 and CDR2: SGHNT, YENEEA. CDR3 region: CASSLDSPGTNTGELFF. The DNA for the CDR3 is TGTGCCAGCAGCTTAGATTCTCCGGGAACGAACACCGGGGAGCTGTTTTTT. The full variable domain, rest sourced from reference TRBV11-3 and TRBJ2-2, is EAGVVQSPRYKIIEKKQPVAFWCNPISGHNTLYWYLQNLGQGPELLIRYENEEAVDDSQLPKDRFSAERLKGVDSTLKIQPAELGDSAVYLCASSLDSPGTNTGELFFGEGSRLTVL.

V usage is TRBV30 and J usage is TRBJ1-1; TRBD1 aligns across 7 bases. Germline CDR1 and CDR2: GTSNPN and SVGIG (reference sequence). The CDR3 is 15 residues long. The V and J ends lost 3 bases and 1 base, in that order; junction bases with no gene match: 8. The CDR3 sequence: CAWRSPGQRNTEAFF. CDR3 nucleotide sequence: TGTGCCTGGAGGTCCCCGGGACAGAGGAACACTGAAGCTTTCTTT.

This chain links TRBV27 with TRBJ2-2; TRBD2 aligns across 9 bases. The CDR3 has 16 residues. After removal of 3 bases from V and 9 bases from J, the junction contained 11 bases not matched to a gene. From germline, CDR1 is MNHEY and CDR2 SMNVEV (reference sequence). CDR3 residues: CASSFDAGGPVRELFF. The CDR3 bases are TGTGCCAGCAGTTTTGACGCGGGAGGGCCGGTCCGGGAGCTGTTTTTT.

V gene TRBV30 combines with J gene TRBJ1-6; D is possibly TRBD1 (5 bases). The germline V and J ends were trimmed by 3 bases and 5 bases, with 17 bases remaining between them. This CDR3 is built from 16 residues. Germline values: CDR1 GTSNPN, CDR2 SVGIG (reference sequence). The CDR3 here is CAWRERGTGDNSPLHF. In DNA, the CDR3 is TGTGCCTGGAGGGAACGTGGGACGGGAGATAATTCACCCCTCCACTTT.